A single sample gave rise to the 20 T cell receptor beta chains below, sequenced in a study of cytomegalovirus exposure and HLA in healthy donors (dated by TCRdb to the late 2010s). The library was obtained by the immunoSEQ multiplex PCR assay. For the multiplex PCR, a mixture combining 60 forward primers for TCR Vbeta segments and 13 reverse primers for TCR Jbeta segments was used. Imported from immuneACCESS, the table was reduced by TCRdb to in-frame sequences with V and J called. These copies leave out some clones; in studies compared against another copy, an unresolved V gene accounts for under half, and the cause of the remainder is not known. For this sample the table gives under 150,000 clones, of which roughly four fifths were detected only once. The ten most abundant clones make up almost 6% of the sample. Input material: PBMCs. The origin of the receptors is a woman in her forties in good health and CMV-seropositive.

The rearrangement joins TRBV18 to TRBJ2-5; 7 bases agree with TRBD2. Germline V CDR1 and CDR2: KGHSH, LQKENI. The CDR3 totals 14 residues. The V and J ends lost 4 bases and 1 base, in that order; junction bases with no gene match: 3. This chain's CDR3 is CASSRVAGQETQYF. The CDR3 nucleotides are TGTGCCAGCTCACGGGTAGCGGGCCAAGAGACCCAGTACTTC.

This clone has a single count. This chain links TRBV6-6 with TRBJ2-7; 8 nucleotides match TRBD1. After removal of 2 bases from V and 3 bases from J, the junction contained 3 bases not matched to a gene. The CDR3 is 14 amino acids. Germline loops: CDR1 MNHNY, CDR2 SVGAGI (reference sequence). CDR3 residues: CASSYAGQDYEQYF. The CDR3 region has the DNA TGTGCCAGCAGTTACGCGGGACAGGACTACGAGCAGTACTTC.

This chain joins TRBV5-1 and TRBJ2-2; 14 nucleotides line up with TRBD2. Germline assignment: CDR1 SGHRS and CDR2 YFSETQ. The CDR3 extends over 15 amino acids. The V gene end was trimmed by 3 bases and the J gene end by 7 bases; junction bases not matched to a gene: 2. The CDR3 spells CASSWGLAGDGELFF. The CDR3 DNA reads TGCGCCAGCAGCTGGGGACTAGCGGGGGACGGGGAGCTGTTTTTT.

V gene TRBV28 combines with J gene TRBJ1-1; D is possibly TRBD1 (6 bases). V was shortened by 5 bases and J by 0 bases, with 10 bases between the two germline ends. The germline gives CDR1 MDHEN, CDR2 SYDVKM. The CDR3 length is 14 residues. The CDR3 is CASSAGQLNTEAFF. The CDR3 region has the DNA TGTGCCAGCAGTGCAGGACAGCTGAACACTGAAGCTTTCTTT.

The table lists this clone with a count of one. The chain is built from TRBV4-2 and TRBJ2-3; D perhaps matches TRBD2 (6 bases). This CDR3 has 18 residues. Germline CDR1 is LGHNA and CDR2 is YNFKEQ. The germline V and J ends were trimmed by 4 bases and 3 bases, with 23 bases remaining between them. CDR3 in amino acids: CASSPRDSSGGRTDTQYF. In DNA, the CDR3 is TGTGCCAGCAGCCCCCGGGACTCCTCCGGAGGGAGAACAGATACGCAGTATTTT.

The genes are TRBV19 and TRBJ1-2, with D possibly being TRBD1 (6 bases). Germline V gives CDR1 LNHDA, CDR2 SQIVND (reference sequence). The CDR3 contains 13 residues. V lost 4 bases to trimming and J lost 4 bases, with 10 bases between them. The CDR3 sequence is CASSKQDSYGYTF. The CDR3 nucleotides are TGTGCCAGTAGTAAACAGGACAGCTATGGCTACACCTTC.

CDR3 sequence: CASSPRTGGEQYF. The CDR3 DNA is TGTGCCAGCAGCCCGAGGACAGGGGGCGAGCAGTACTTC. The chain uses TRBV16 and TRBJ2-7; 10 positions agree with TRBD1. Trimming took 4 bases from V and 6 from J; bases not matched to a gene: 3. Germline V CDR1 and CDR2: KGHSY, FQNENV. The CDR3 totals 13 residues.

This clone has a handful of counts. The same CDR3 can be traced to other DNA sequences in this sample. This rearrangement joins TRBV11-1 to TRBJ1-2, with 7 bases matching TRBD1. Germline loops: CDR1 SGHAT, CDR2 FQDESV (reference sequence). Germline trimming cut 4 bases from V and 3 bases from J; bases unmatched to any gene: 2. The CDR3 extends over 13 amino acids. The DNA of the CDR3 is TGTGCCAGCAGCTCAGGACAGGACTATGGCTACACCTTC. It specifies CASSSGQDYGYTF.

The CDR3 region has the DNA TGCGCCAGCAGCCTCAGGGGGCCGGGGCCTAGGGAGACCCAGTACTTC. As protein: CASSLRGPGPRETQYF. The V and J genes are TRBV5-1 and TRBJ2-5; 8 bases are a match to TRBD1. Germline lookup yields CDR1 SGHRS and CDR2 YFSETQ. The V and J ends lost 4 bases and 5 bases, in that order; junction bases with no gene match: 13. The CDR3 is made up of 16 amino acids.

V and J are TRBV5-1 and TRBJ2-7; 8 bases agree with TRBD2. The V and J ends lost 0 bases and 1 base, in that order; junction bases with no gene match: 21. This CDR3 spans 21 amino acids. Germline CDR1 SGHRS, CDR2 YFSETQ. The CDR3 DNA follows: TGCGCCAGCAGCTTGGCGGGGGGGCTGACCGCCGGGACTAGTCGGTCCTACGAGCAGTACTTC. Its translation is CASSLAGGLTAGTSRSYEQYF.

The genes are TRBV7-2 and TRBJ1-2; tentative D call: TRBD1 (5 bases). The CDR3 sequence is 13 residues long. Germline loops: CDR1 SGHTA, CDR2 FQGNSA. Trimming stripped 2 bases from V and 6 bases from J, with 10 bases between. The CDR3 loop reads CASSLLRADGYTF. CDR3 bases: TGTGCCAGCAGCTTACTCAGGGCAGATGGCTACACCTTC.

This clone has just one count. The CDR3 bases are TGTGCCAGCAGCTTCCTGAGGTTATACGAGCAGTACTTC. It codes for CASSFLRLYEQYF. V gene TRBV11-2 combines with J gene TRBJ2-7, with unresolved D. Germline CDR1 is SGHAT and CDR2 is FQNNGV. The CDR3 sequence is 13 residues long. V was shortened by 3 bases and J by 4 bases, with 10 bases between the two germline ends.

This clone was counted only a few times. The V call is TRBV6-6, the J call TRBJ2-7; 7 nucleotides line up with TRBD2. V lost 5 bases, J lost 1 base, and 8 bases stayed unmatched. There are 15 residues in the CDR3. From germline, CDR1 is MNHNY and CDR2 SVGAGI (reference sequence). The CDR3 nucleotides are TGTGCCAGCAGTCCGGGGAGGGGACCTTCCTACGAGCAGTACTTC. Protein product: CASSPGRGPSYEQYF.

This chain joins TRBV7-9 and TRBJ2-5, with 8 bases matching TRBD1. Looked up from germline, CDR1 is SEHNR and CDR2 is FQNEAQ (reference sequence). The CDR3 sequence is 13 residues long. Trimming removed 5 bases from V and 9 bases from J; junction bases left unmatched: 8. The CDR3 DNA follows: TGTGCCAGCAGCGAGGACAGGGACGAGGCCCAGTACTTC. Translation gives CASSEDRDEAQYF.

In DNA, the CDR3 is TGCGCCAGCAGCCCTTACACCCAGAACACTGAAGCTTTCTTT. Protein sequence: CASSPYTQNTEAFF. The chain couples TRBV5-1 to TRBJ1-1; D ambiguous. This CDR3 region has 14 residues. Germline CDR1 is SGHRS and CDR2 is YFSETQ. Trimming took 4 bases from V and 1 from J, leaving 11 bases between them.

The CDR3 DNA reads as TGTGCCAGCAGCTTAGGACAGTCCGGTGTGGAAGAGGGCTACACCTTC. Its protein is CASSLGQSGVEEGYTF. The V call is TRBV11-2, the J call TRBJ1-2; TRBD1 is a possible D gene (5 bases). V was cut by 1 base and J by 8 bases, with 20 bases left in between. The CDR3 runs 16 residues. The germline V gene has CDR1 SGHAT and CDR2 FQNNGV.

This clone was seen only a few times. This sequence joins TRBV11-2 and TRBJ2-7, with D hard to call. V was clipped by 5 bases and J by 5 bases, with 13 bases between them. The CDR3 covers 13 residues. Germline V lookup: CDR1 SGHAT, CDR2 FQNNGV. The CDR3 bases are TGTGCCAGCAGCCTGCCAGGTCGAGACGAGCAGTACTTC. Protein sequence: CASSLPGRDEQYF.

The chain couples TRBV6-5 to TRBJ1-2, with 7 bases fitting TRBD1. V trimming: 4 bases; J trimming: 6 bases; junction bases outside the gene matches: 11. Germline CDR1 and CDR2: MNHEY and SVGAGI. CDR3 size: 15 residues. CDR3 nucleotide sequence: TGTGCCAGCAGTTTCCTAACAGGGGAATTTAATGGCTACACCTTC. It codes for CASSFLTGEFNGYTF.

V and J are TRBV4-2 and TRBJ1-2; D is undetermined. Trimming left V 0 bases short and J 2 bases short, with 10 bases between. This CDR3 contains 15 residues. Germline assignment: CDR1 LGHNA and CDR2 YNFKEQ. In DNA, the CDR3 is TGTGCCAGCAGCCAAGAGAACACCCCCAACTATGGCTACACCTTC. Residues: CASSQENTPNYGYTF.

About this clone itself: The germline gene is not matched at one end of the junction; a read error may be the cause. The chain is built from TRBV7-7 and TRBJ2-1; 12 bases align to TRBD2. The CDR3 consists of 16 residues. Looked up from germline, CDR1 is SSHAT and CDR2 is FNYEAQ (reference sequence). This CDR3 is CASSLTGTSGPNEQFF. DNA for the CDR3: TGTGCTAGCAGCTTGACCGGGACTAGCGGGCCCAATGAGCAGTTCTTC.